What follows are 21 T cell receptor beta chains derived from one specimen sequenced in a study of cytomegalovirus exposure and HLA in healthy donors. Primers for the PCR totalled 60 Vbeta and 13 Jbeta. Here immunoSEQ multiplex PCR was the method, and the copy in TCRdb shows in-frame clones only, minus some. The data contain under 200,000 clones, approximately 76% of them singletons. The sample consisted of PBMCs. All receptors derive from a woman between 18 and 29 years old in good health and CMV-seropositive.

This chain uses TRBV15 with TRBJ2-5, with unresolved D. There are 12 residues in the CDR3. The germline V gene has CDR1 LNHNV and CDR2 YYDKDF (reference sequence). V lost 5 bases and J 5 bases, leaving 9 bases between the germline ends. Here the CDR3 reads CATSEIGETQYF. CDR3 nucleotide sequence: TGTGCCACCAGCGAAATCGGGGAGACCCAGTACTTC.

The V and J genes are TRBV30 and TRBJ1-1; D is possibly TRBD1 (6 bases). V lost 5 bases to trimming and J lost 3 bases, with 19 bases between them. Germline loops: CDR1 GTSNPN, CDR2 SVGIG (reference sequence). There are 15 residues in the CDR3. CDR3 in amino acids: CAWQTSPGADTEAFF. The CDR3 DNA reads as TGTGCCTGGCAGACCTCCCCAGGGGCGGACACTGAAGCTTTCTTT.

This clone has just a few counts. CDR3 DNA sequence: TGCGCCAGCAGCCAAGCCGGGACAGGGGTGGGGGAGCAGTACTTC. It yields the protein CASSQAGTGVGEQYF. The rearrangement links TRBV4-3 to TRBJ2-7, with TRBD1 matching 10 bases. The J segment lost 7 bases and the V segment lost 1 base, leaving 7 bases of the junction unmatched. This CDR3 comprises 15 residues. Germline lookup yields CDR1 LGHNA and CDR2 YSLEER.

For this clone: Sequence at one end of the junction differs from germline and may be a read error. The CDR3: CASSPSFRGGPGTEALF. Here the CDR3 DNA reads TGTGCCAGCAGTCCTAGCTTTAGGGGAGGACCGGGCACTGAAGCTCTCTTT. V usage is TRBV27 and J usage is TRBJ1-1; TRBD1 might be the D (5 bases). CDR1 MNHEY and CDR2 SMNVEV come from the germline V gene (reference sequence). CDR3 length: 17 residues.

This chain joins TRBV6-5 and TRBJ2-5; 9 positions agree with TRBD1. The V segment lost 6 bases and the J segment 4 bases; nucleotides outside the gene matches: 6. Per germline, CDR1 MNHEY and CDR2 SVGAGI. The CDR3 runs 14 residues. This chain's CDR3 is CASRTPGQGETQYF. CDR3 in DNA: TGTGCCAGCAGGACTCCGGGACAGGGAGAGACCCAGTACTTC.

In this sample, this clone turned up a few times. The rearrangement uses TRBV19 and TRBJ2-1; 10 bases map to TRBD1. CDR1 LNHDA and CDR2 SQIVND come from the germline V gene (reference sequence). The CDR3 totals 16 residues. V trimming: 8 bases; J trimming: 2 bases; junction bases outside the gene matches: 9. The CDR3 region is CASAPGQGFAYNEQFF. The CDR3 nucleotides read TGTGCCAGTGCACCGGGACAGGGGTTCGCCTACAATGAGCAGTTCTTC.

This chain connects TRBV7-2 to TRBJ1-6; TRBD1 aligns across 7 bases. Germline CDR1 reads SGHTA; CDR2 reads FQGNSA. CDR3 length: 16 amino acids. J was trimmed by 9 bases and V by 0 bases; bases with no gene match: 8. The DNA for the CDR3 is TGTGCCAGCAGCTTAGCCACAAGGGGGCTGGGTTCACCCCTCCACTTT. Protein product: CASSLATRGLGSPLHF. The variable domain in full, completed from reference TRBV7-2 and TRBJ1-6, reads GAGVSQSPSNKVTEKGKDVELRCDPISGHTALYWYRQSLGQGLEFLIYFQGNSAPDKSGLPSDRFSAERTGGSVSTLTIQRTQQEDSAVYLCASSLATRGLGSPLHFGNGTRLTVT.

The J gene is TRBJ2-5, the V gene TRBV7-9; 10 bases are shared with TRBD2. The V gene's germline CDR1 is SEHNR and CDR2 FQNEAQ (reference sequence). This CDR3 is built from 16 residues. The V and J ends lost 5 bases and 2 bases, in that order; junction bases with no gene match: 8. The CDR3 region has the DNA TGTGCCAGCAGCCCCCGCGGACTAGCGGTTCAAGAGACCCAGTACTTC. Translation: CASSPRGLAVQETQYF.

This chain connects TRBV18 to TRBJ2-7, with a possible D match to TRBD2 (7 bases). Trimming removed 5 bases at V and 3 bases at J, with 14 bases between. There are 14 residues in the CDR3. CDR1 is KGHSH and CDR2 is LQKENI in the germline V gene. CDR3 amino acids: CASSETSRGYEQYF. CDR3 DNA: TGTGCCAGCTCAGAGACTAGCAGGGGCTACGAGCAGTACTTC. The full variable domain, rest sourced from reference TRBV18 and TRBJ2-7, is NAGVMQNPRHLVRRRGQEARLRCSPMKGHSHVYWYRQLPEEGLKFMVYLQKENIIDESGMPKERFSAEFPKEGPSILRIQQVVRGDSAAYFCASSETSRGYEQYFGPGTRLTVT.

The chain couples TRBV19 to TRBJ2-3; 7 bases fit TRBD2. This CDR3 region has 14 residues. Germline-derived CDR1 and CDR2 are LNHDA and SQIVND (reference sequence). J gave up 6 bases and V 1 base, and 4 bases lay outside the gene matches. Written as DNA, the CDR3 is TGTGCCAGTAGTATAGCATGGGGAGGGGATACGCAGTATTTT. Translating it yields CASSIAWGGDTQYF. Full variable domain (remainder filled in from reference TRBV19 and TRBJ2-3): DGGITQSPKYLFRKEGQNVTLSCEQNLNHDAMYWYRQDPGQGLRLIYYSQIVNDFQKGDIAEGYSVSREKKESFPLTVTSAQKNPTAFYLCASSIAWGGDTQYFGPGTRLTVL.

The chain recombines TRBV7-9 with TRBJ2-2, with a weak D call TRBD1 (5 bases). V shed 3 bases and J shed 6 bases, with 5 bases lying between them. CDR1 is SEHNR and CDR2 is FQNEAQ in the germline V gene (reference sequence). The CDR3 loop spans 12 amino acids. CDR3 sequence: CASSLGPGELFF. The CDR3 DNA is TGTGCCAGCAGCTTGGGGCCCGGGGAGCTGTTTTTT.

This chain joins TRBV5-4 and TRBJ1-5, with 8 positions matching TRBD1. V dropped 4 bases and J dropped 0; count of bases not matched to a gene: 9. Per the germline V gene, CDR1 is SGHNT and CDR2 is YYREEE (reference sequence). CDR3 length: 17 residues. The chain's CDR3 is CASSRSPGQDSNQPQHF. CDR3 DNA sequence: TGTGCCAGCAGCCGTTCGCCGGGACAGGATAGCAATCAGCCCCAGCATTTT.

The chain recombines TRBV19 with TRBJ2-7; the D gene is possibly TRBD2 (6 bases). Germline assignment: CDR1 LNHDA and CDR2 SQIVND (reference sequence). CDR3 length: 14 residues. The ends were cut back, 2 bases at V and 6 bases at J, with 14 bases in the middle. The CDR3 DNA reads as TGTGCCAGTAGTATAATAGGCCAGGGAGGCGAGCAGTACTTC. This codes for CASSIIGQGGEQYF.

The chain uses TRBV27 and TRBJ2-1; 8 bases are a match to TRBD1. The V segment lost 6 bases and the J segment 7 bases; nucleotides outside the gene matches: 17. Germline values: CDR1 MNHEY, CDR2 SMNVEV (reference sequence). The CDR3 is 17 residues long. The DNA for the CDR3 is TGTGCCAGCAGCCTTATTTACGCGACAGGGGTTGGGAATGAGCAGTTCTTC. Its protein is CASSLIYATGVGNEQFF.

The chain couples TRBV7-9 to TRBJ1-4; 8 nucleotides agree with TRBD1. Germline loops: CDR1 SEHNR, CDR2 FQNEAQ (reference sequence). V shed 4 bases, J shed 6 bases, and the junction held 16 bases outside the gene matches. This CDR3 has 18 residues. The CDR3 loop is CASSSSRTGPDPDEKLFF. In DNA form, the CDR3 reads TGTGCCAGCAGCTCTTCCAGGACAGGGCCAGACCCGGATGAAAAACTGTTTTTT.

The gene calls are TRBV30 and TRBJ2-3, with no clear D. Germline V gives CDR1 GTSNPN, CDR2 SVGIG (reference sequence). The length of the CDR3 is 12 residues. The V and J ends lost 3 bases and 5 bases respectively, with 9 bases between them. CDR3 nucleotides: TGTGCCTGGAGCCCGGGTTTAGATACGCAGTATTTT. Translating gives CAWSPGLDTQYF.

The gene calls are TRBV5-1 and TRBJ2-1, with TRBD1 identical over 11 bases. Losses at the gene ends were 4 bases for V and 15 bases for J; bases not matched to a gene: 12. Germline CDR1 and CDR2: SGHRS and YFSETQ. The CDR3 covers 14 residues. CDR3 loop: CASSPGQGGIGWFF. In DNA, the CDR3 is TGCGCCAGCAGCCCGGGACAGGGGGGAATCGGGTGGTTCTTC.

The V call is TRBV5-6, the J call TRBJ1-4; TRBD1 is a possible D gene (6 bases). Per germline, CDR1 SGHDT and CDR2 YYEEEE. Trimming pared 0 bases from V and 5 bases from J, leaving 14 bases between. This CDR3 comprises 16 residues. CDR3 region: CASSLERQESNEKLFF. CDR3 coding DNA: TGTGCCAGCAGCTTGGAGAGACAGGAGTCAAATGAAAAACTGTTTTTT.

V usage is TRBV6-5 and J usage is TRBJ1-1; D uncertain. Germline CDR1 and CDR2: MNHEY and SVGAGI. This CDR3 comprises 12 residues. The ends were cut back, 6 bases at V and 3 bases at J, with 8 bases in the middle. CDR3: CASRTRDTEAFF. In DNA form, the CDR3 reads TGTGCCAGCAGGACCCGGGACACTGAAGCTTTCTTT.

This chain connects TRBV7-2 to TRBJ2-7, with 8 bases matching TRBD2. With V trimmed by 5 bases and J by 6 bases, 9 bases remained unmatched. CDR1 is SGHTA, CDR2 FQGNSA, per germline. This CDR3 is built from 14 residues. The CDR3 reads CASSTDTGGFEQYF. In nucleotides, the CDR3 is TGTGCCAGCAGCACAGACACGGGGGGGTTCGAGCAGTACTTC. The whole variable domain, remainder taken from reference TRBV7-2 and TRBJ2-7, is GAGVSQSPSNKVTEKGKDVELRCDPISGHTALYWYRQSLGQGLEFLIYFQGNSAPDKSGLPSDRFSAERTGGSVSTLTIQRTQQEDSAVYLCASSTDTGGFEQYFGPGTRLTVT.

Only a few counts were recorded for this clone. As DNA, the CDR3 is TGTGCCATCAGTGAGTCGAAGGGGACAGGGGACGACGAGCAGTACTTC. Translating it yields CAISESKGTGDDEQYF. The chain combines TRBV10-3 with TRBJ2-7, with 10 bases that match TRBD1. V was pared by 0 bases and J by 5 bases, with 7 bases of the junction left unmatched. Germline V gene lookup returns CDR1 ENHRY and CDR2 SYGVKD. This CDR3 has 16 amino acids.